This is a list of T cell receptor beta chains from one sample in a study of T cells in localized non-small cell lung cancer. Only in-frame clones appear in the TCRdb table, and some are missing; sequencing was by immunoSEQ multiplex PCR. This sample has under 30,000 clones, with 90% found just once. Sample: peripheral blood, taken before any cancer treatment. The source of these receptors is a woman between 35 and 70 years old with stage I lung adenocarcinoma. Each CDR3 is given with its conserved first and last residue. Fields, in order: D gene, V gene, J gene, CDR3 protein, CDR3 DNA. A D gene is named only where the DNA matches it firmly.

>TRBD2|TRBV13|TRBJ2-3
CASSSSGLSTDTQYF
TGTGCCAGCAGCTCTAGCGGGCTTAGCACAGATACGCAGTATTTT
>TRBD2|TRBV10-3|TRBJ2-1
CAISESPAGVPNEQFF
TGTGCCATCAGTGAGTCCCCAGCGGGAGTCCCCAATGAGCAGTTCTTC
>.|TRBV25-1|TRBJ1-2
CASSEVGIWGYTF
TGTGCCAGCAGTGAAGTGGGGATATGGGGCTACACCTTC
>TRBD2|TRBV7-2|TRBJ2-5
CASSLRWREGRETQYF
TGTGCCAGCAGCTTGAGGTGGCGGGAGGGCCGAGAGACCCAGTACTTC
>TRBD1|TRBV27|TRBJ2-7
CASSFTRTGITYEQYF
TGTGCCAGCAGTTTCACCCGGACAGGGATAACCTACGAGCAGTACTTC
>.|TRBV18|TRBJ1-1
CASSSALGYTEAFF
TGTGCCAGCTCATCTGCTCTGGGGTACACTGAAGCTTTCTTT
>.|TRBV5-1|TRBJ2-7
CASSLTGNYEQYF
TGCGCCAGCAGCTTGACAGGGAACTACGAGCAGTACTTC
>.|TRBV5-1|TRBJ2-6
CASRQGGSGANVLTF
TGCGCCTCCCGGCAAGGGGGGTCTGGGGCCAACGTCCTGACTTTC
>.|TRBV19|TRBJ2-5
CASSTNGAGVIGETQYF
TGTGCCAGTAGTACCAACGGCGCAGGGGTCATCGGGGAGACCCAGTACTTC
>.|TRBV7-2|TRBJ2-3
CASGLAGLSTDTQYF
TGTGCCAGCGGCTTGGCGGGACTTAGCACAGATACGCAGTATTTT
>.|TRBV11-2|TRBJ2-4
CASSLDNRFIQYF
TGTGCCAGCAGCTTAGATAACAGATTCATTCAGTACTTC
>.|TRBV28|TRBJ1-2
CASSLRLYGYTF
TGTGCCAGCAGTTTACGATTGTATGGCTACACCTTC
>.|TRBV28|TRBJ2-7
CASSLSGSSYEQYF
TGTGCCAGCAGTTTATCCGGGAGCTCCTACGAGCAGTACTTC
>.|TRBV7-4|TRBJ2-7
CASSLSRDYYERYF
TGTGCCAGCAGCTTAAGTAGGGATTACTACGAGCGGTACTTC
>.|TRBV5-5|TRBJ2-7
CASSPPSKRYEQYF
TGTGCCAGCAGCCCCCCCAGTAAGCGCTACGAGCAGTACTTC
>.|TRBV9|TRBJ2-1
CASSVGGLTNEQFF
TGTGCCAGCAGCGTAGGTGGCTTAACCAATGAGCAGTTCTTC
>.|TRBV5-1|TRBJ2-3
CASSLNLADTQYF
TGCGCCAGCAGCTTAAACCTGGCGGATACGCAGTATTTT
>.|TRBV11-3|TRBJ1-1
CASSQSGDGAEAFF
TGTGCCAGCAGCCAATCAGGGGATGGGGCTGAAGCTTTCTTT
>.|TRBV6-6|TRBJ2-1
CASSYRLGGDEQFF
TGTGCCAGCAGTTACAGACTAGGTGGGGATGAGCAGTTCTTC